A single T cell receptor (beta chain) is shown here with its context. The antigen is undetermined. The data were obtained in a study of T cell responses to AZD1222 COVID-19 vaccine. Across the study: Second-dose recipients at about 4 or about 12 weeks were treated as one pooled group.

The assay was immunoSEQ multiplex PCR, and TCRdb's table has in-frame clones only and misses some. Of around 200,000 clones in the sample, approximately 86% are singletons; the top ten hold more than 7%. Study-wide points: Seropositivity was recorded at baseline in only five to seven AZD1222 recipients. When two AZD1222 doses had been given, Spike-specific TCR breadth and depth rose. The donor group comprised mostly white British people and more females; the analysis possibly underestimated clonal diversity.

The receptor's source is an adult in good health. The specimen comprised peripheral blood, sampled on day 0 of AZD1222 vaccination.

The CDR3 protein is CASSPSPGGNTIYF. The CDR3 coding sequence is TGTGCCAGCAGCCCTTCCCCCGGTGGAAACACCATATATTTT. The rearrangement uses TRBV7-7 and TRBJ1-3, with unresolved D. The CDR3 is made up of 14 amino acids. The V gene lost 5 bases and the J gene lost 3 bases, with 11 bases spanning the gap. CDR1 is SSHAT, CDR2 FNYEAQ, per germline (reference sequence).